This TCR beta chain was documented in a study of T cells after yellow fever vaccination (dated by TCRdb to about 2019). Looking at the study overall: The SMART-Seq v4 Ultra Low Input RNA kit was used to prepare libraries from fractions with low cell numbers. To follow T-cell clones before and after both primary and booster YFV17D yellow fever vaccination, bulk TCR alpha and beta repertoires underwent longitudinal sequencing. Two healthy male donors made up the cohort, one aged 18 to 29 years and the other aged 30 to 40 years. Bulk PBMC replicates and cell subsets were isolated from blood drawn at multiple timepoints before and after both primary and secondary immunization.

The treatment or condition label corresponds to: live attenuated yellow fever vaccine strain. PBMCs were isolated from peripheral blood using a standard Ficoll-Paque protocol. CD4 and CD8 T-cell fractions were isolated with Dynabeads CD4 and CD8 positive selection kits. RNA was extracted with TriZol from bulk PBMCs, CD4 and CD8 fractions, and dextramer-positive and dextramer-negative fractions. This clonotype was seen repeatedly, ten times or more. Its antigen remains undetermined. The input lacks base qualities; no much larger clone sits a single base away. TCR cDNA was synthesized by 5'RACE template switching, through which a universal primer site and unique molecular identifiers were introduced. Priming for cDNA synthesis came from both the TCR alpha and TCR beta constant segments. Two PCR steps were used to amplify libraries, with sample barcodes and sequencing adapters being added in the second step. Libraries were sequenced on Illumina HiSeq 2500 (2x100 bp) or NovaSeq (2x150 bp). On the study's bioinformatics: Reads were demultiplexed and collapsed into UMI consensus sequences with MIGEC, and V(D)J alignment was performed with MiXCR. Vaccine-responding clonotypes were defined with edgeR using replicate PBMC samples, requiring FDR below 0.01 and a log2 fold change above 5 up to day 15. Each bulk clonotype was labeled CD4 or CD8 based on which sequenced repertoire, CD4 or CD8, contained the clonotype at higher abundance. TCRdb handled the public reads itself, with Q25 trimming in fastp and clone calling in MiXCR, and kept productive beta chains. Every CDR3 protein is listed once, alongside the most common genes and DNA of its rows. The V and J calls come from TCRdb's annotation, not from the publication. The sample table holds about 120,000 distinct CDR3 sequences, of which 8.4% were seen once. The ten largest clones capture less than 30% of the sample.

Here is what the overall study found, with its caveats: A small fraction of clonotypes appeared in both the CD4 and CD8 compartments, likely as a result of convergent recombination. Compared with the primary T-cell response, the secondary T-cell response was faster but weaker, reaching its peak on day 5 rather than on day 15. After the booster, most clones that had expanded after primary vaccination were detected again (around 97% of CD4 and more than 85% of CD8), suggesting broad maintenance of memory. Only a couple of donors were included in the study, so the extent to which the findings can be generalized is limited. FACS-sorted repertoires could contain abundant contaminating clonotypes from the bulk population, so computational filtering was required.

The germline V gene provides CDR1 LGHNA and CDR2 YNFKEQ. V lost 4 bases and J lost 4 bases; the stretch between them is 8 bases long. Its CDR3 holds 12 amino acids, cysteine through phenylalanine. This entry keeps only the CDR3 DNA: 36 bases, framed from base 1. In this chain, TRBV4-2 is recombined with TRBJ2-7; the D gene is possibly TRBD2, with 6 bases matching. Sequencing was performed on CD8+ T cells sorted from PBMCs, taken 45 days after the yellow fever booster vaccination. This receptor was identified in a man aged 25-45 years who received the YFV17D yellow fever vaccine. The CDR3 reads as follows: CASSPGGYEQYF. The DNA reads TGTGCCAGCAGCCCCGGGGGATACGAGCAGTACTTC.